This T cell receptor beta chain comes out of a study of T cell responses to AZD1222 COVID-19 vaccine. Whether given at about 4 or about 12 weeks, second doses were pooled. Assay used: immunoSEQ multiplex PCR; TCRdb lists only in-frame clones, some missing. The sample contains under 150,000 clones, 80% to 90% of which appear only once. Concerning this clone: The antigen remains unidentified.

Germline V gene data show CDR1 as GTSNPN and CDR2 as SVGIG (reference sequence). This CDR3 has 12 amino acids. Trimming took off 3 bases at V and 4 bases at J, with 10 bases between the two ends. Whole-study findings and limits: Rises in breadth and depth of Spike-specific TCRs came after two AZD1222 doses. Close to half of spike-specific TCRs reportedly recognize unmutated variant regions.

The sample in question was peripheral blood, obtained 28 days after the second AZD1222 dose. This clonotype was sampled from an adult who received the AZD1222 COVID-19 vaccine. This chain connects TRBV30 to TRBJ2-7; D is undetermined. DNA for the CDR3: TGTGCCTGGAGGCTACTGGCTTACGAGCAGTACTTC. This sequence encodes CAWRLLAYEQYF.